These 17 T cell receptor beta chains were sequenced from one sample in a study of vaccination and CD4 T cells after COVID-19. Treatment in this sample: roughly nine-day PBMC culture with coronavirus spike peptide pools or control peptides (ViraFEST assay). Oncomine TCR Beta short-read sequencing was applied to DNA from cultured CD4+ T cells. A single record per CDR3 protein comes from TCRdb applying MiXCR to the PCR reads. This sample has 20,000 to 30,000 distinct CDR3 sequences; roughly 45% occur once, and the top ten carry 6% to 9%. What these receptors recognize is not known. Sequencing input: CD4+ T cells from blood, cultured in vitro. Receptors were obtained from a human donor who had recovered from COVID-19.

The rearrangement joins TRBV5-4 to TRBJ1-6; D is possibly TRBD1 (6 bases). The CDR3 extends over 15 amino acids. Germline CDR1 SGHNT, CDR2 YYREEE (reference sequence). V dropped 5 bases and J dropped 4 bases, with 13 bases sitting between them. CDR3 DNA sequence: TGTGCCAGCAGATTCGGACAGCAATATAATTCACCCCTCCACTTT. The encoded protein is CASRFGQQYNSPLHF.

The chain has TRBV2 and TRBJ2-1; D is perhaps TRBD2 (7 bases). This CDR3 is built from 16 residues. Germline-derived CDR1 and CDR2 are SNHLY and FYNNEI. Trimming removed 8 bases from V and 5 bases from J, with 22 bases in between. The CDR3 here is CASLAGAGVPDNEQFF. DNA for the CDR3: TGTGCCAGCCTCGCGGGGGCGGGGGTGCCGGACAATGAGCAGTTCTTC.

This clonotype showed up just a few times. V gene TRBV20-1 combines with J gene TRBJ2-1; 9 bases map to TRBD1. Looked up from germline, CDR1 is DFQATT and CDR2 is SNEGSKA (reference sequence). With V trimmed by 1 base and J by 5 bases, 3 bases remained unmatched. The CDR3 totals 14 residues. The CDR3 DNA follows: TGCAGTGCTAGAGCGAGGGACAGGGACAATGAGCAGTTCTTC. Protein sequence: CSARARDRDNEQFF.

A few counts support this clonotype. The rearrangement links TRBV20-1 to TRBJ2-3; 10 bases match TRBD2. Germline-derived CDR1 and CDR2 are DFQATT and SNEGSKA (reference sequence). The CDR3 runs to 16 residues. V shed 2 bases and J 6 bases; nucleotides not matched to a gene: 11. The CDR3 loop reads CSARPLAGVSGDTQYF. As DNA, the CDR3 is TGCAGTGCTAGACCTCTAGCGGGGGTTTCGGGGGATACGCAGTATTTT.

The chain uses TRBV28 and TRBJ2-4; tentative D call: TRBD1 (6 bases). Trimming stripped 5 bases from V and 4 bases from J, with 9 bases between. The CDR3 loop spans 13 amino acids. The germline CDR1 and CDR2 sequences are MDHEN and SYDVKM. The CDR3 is CASSTTGKNIQYF. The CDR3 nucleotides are TGTGCCAGCAGTACTACAGGGAAAAACATTCAGTACTTC.

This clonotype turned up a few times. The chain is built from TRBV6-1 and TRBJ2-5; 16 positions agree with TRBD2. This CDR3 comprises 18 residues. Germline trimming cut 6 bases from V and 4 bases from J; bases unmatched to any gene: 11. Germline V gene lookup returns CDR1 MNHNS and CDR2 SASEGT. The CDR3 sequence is CASSQGLAGGPGSETQYF. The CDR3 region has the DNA TGTGCCAGCAGCCAGGGACTAGCGGGAGGGCCGGGATCAGAGACCCAGTACTTC.

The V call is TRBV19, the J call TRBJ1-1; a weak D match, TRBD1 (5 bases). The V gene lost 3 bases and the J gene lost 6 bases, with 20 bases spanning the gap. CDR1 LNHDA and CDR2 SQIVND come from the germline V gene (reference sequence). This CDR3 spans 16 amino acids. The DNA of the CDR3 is TGTGCCAGTAGTATCCCGGGCAAGGGGATTTGGGCTGAAGCTTTCTTT. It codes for CASSIPGKGIWAEAFF. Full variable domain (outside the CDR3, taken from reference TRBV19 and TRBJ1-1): DGGITQSPKYLFRKEGQNVTLSCEQNLNHDAMYWYRQDPGQGLRLIYYSQIVNDFQKGDIAEGYSVSREKKESFPLTVTSAQKNPTAFYLCASSIPGKGIWAEAFFGQGTRLTVV.

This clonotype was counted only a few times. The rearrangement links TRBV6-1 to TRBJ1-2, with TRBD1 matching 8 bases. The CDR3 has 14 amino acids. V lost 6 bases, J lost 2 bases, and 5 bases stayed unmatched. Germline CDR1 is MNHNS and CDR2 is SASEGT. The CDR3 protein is CASRLGQGNYGYTF. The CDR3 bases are TGTGCCAGCAGGCTAGGACAGGGCAACTATGGCTACACCTTC.

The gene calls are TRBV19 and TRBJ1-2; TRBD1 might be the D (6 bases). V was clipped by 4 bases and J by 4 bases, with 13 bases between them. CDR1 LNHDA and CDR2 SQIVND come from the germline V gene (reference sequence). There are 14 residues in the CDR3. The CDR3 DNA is TGTGCCAGTAGTACCCGGGGGCAGTCCTATGGCTACACCTTC. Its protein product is CASSTRGQSYGYTF. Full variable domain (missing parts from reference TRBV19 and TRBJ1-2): DGGITQSPKYLFRKEGQNVTLSCEQNLNHDAMYWYRQDPGQGLRLIYYSQIVNDFQKGDIAEGYSVSREKKESFPLTVTSAQKNPTAFYLCASSTRGQSYGYTFGSGTRLTVV.

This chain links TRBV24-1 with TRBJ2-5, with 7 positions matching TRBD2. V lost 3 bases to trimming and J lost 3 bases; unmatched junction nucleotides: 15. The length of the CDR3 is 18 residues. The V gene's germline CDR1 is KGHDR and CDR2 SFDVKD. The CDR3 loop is CATSDPFRTSGAKETQYF. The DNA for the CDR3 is TGTGCCACCAGTGATCCCTTTAGGACCAGCGGGGCAAAAGAGACCCAGTACTTC.

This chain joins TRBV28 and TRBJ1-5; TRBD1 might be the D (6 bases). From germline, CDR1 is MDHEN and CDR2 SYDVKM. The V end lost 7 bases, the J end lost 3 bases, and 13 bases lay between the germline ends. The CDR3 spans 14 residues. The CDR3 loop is CASNLWGPNQPQHF. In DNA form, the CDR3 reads TGTGCCAGCAACCTGTGGGGGCCCAATCAGCCCCAGCATTTT. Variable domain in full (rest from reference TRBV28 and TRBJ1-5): DVKVTQSSRYLVKRTGEKVFLECVQDMDHENMFWYRQDPGLGLRLIYFSYDVKMKEKGDIPEGYSVSREKKERFSLILESASTNQTSMYLCASNLWGPNQPQHFGDGTRLSIL.

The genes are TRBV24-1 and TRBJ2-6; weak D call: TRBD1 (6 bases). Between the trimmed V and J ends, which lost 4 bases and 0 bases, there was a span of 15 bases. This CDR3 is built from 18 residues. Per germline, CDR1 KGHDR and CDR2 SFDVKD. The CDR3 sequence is CATSDTQDRISGANVLTF. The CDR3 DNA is TGTGCCACCAGTGACACCCAGGACAGAATCTCTGGGGCCAACGTCCTGACTTTC.

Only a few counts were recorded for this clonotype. The CDR3 sequence is CRPEHRDSIYTDTQYF. CDR3 DNA: TGCAGGCCCGAACACCGGGACAGCATTTACACAGATACGCAGTATTTT. This sequence joins TRBV20-1 and TRBJ2-3; 7 bases align to TRBD1. The CDR3 consists of 16 residues. Germline CDR1 and CDR2: DFQATT and SNEGSKA (reference sequence).

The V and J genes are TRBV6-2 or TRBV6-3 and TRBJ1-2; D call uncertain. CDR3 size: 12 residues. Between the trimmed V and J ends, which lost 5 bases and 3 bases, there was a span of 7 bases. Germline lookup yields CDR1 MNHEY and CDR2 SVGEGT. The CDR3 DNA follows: TGTGCCAGCAGTGCGCATTACTATGGCTACACCTTC. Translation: CASSAHYYGYTF.

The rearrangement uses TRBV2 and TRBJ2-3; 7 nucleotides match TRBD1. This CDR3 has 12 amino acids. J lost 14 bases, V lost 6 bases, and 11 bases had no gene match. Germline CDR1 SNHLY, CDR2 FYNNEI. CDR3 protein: CASRRTGGPPYF. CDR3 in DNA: TGTGCCAGCAGAAGGACAGGCGGCCCCCCGTATTTT.

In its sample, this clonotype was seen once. This CDR3 is CSAPGQGVSYEQYF. For the CDR3, the DNA is TGCAGTGCCCCAGGACAGGGGGTCTCCTACGAGCAGTACTTC. The chain has TRBV20-1 and TRBJ2-7; TRBD1 matches at 10 bases. The V and J ends lost 6 bases and 0 bases, in that order; junction bases with no gene match: 5. There are 14 residues in the CDR3. Germline V gene data show CDR1 as DFQATT and CDR2 as SNEGSKA (reference sequence).

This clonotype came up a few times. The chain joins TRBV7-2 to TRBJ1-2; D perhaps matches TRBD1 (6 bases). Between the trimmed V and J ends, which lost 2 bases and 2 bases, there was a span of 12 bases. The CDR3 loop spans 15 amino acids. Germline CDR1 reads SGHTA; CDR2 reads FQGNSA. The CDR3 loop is CASSLLRGLNYGYTF. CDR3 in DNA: TGTGCCAGCAGCTTACTCAGGGGATTGAACTATGGCTACACCTTC.